This paragraph covers one TCR beta chain sequence. J was trimmed by 5 bases and V by 2 bases; bases with no gene match: 12. The germline V gene has CDR1 SGHAT and CDR2 FQNNGV. The CDR3 runs 17 residues. Using immunoSEQ multiplex PCR, the repertoire was profiled, and TCRdb retains in-frame clones only, with some absent. The sample consists of approximately 160,000 clones, 86% of them appearing once. This record comes from a study of blood T cell repertoires in COVID-19. Study overall: Sites across the United States, Italy and Spain contributed samples from acute and convalescent COVID-19.

The sequence derives from a man over 45 with active or convalescent COVID-19. Specimen: peripheral blood. This chain connects TRBV11-2 to TRBJ2-3; 8 positions agree with TRBD1. The CDR3 loop reads CASSLITGGPQGDTQYF. The DNA of the CDR3 is TGTGCCAGCAGCTTAATCACAGGGGGACCCCAGGGAGATACGCAGTATTTT.